These T cell receptor beta chains were read from a single sample in a study of Ad26.COV2.S vaccination and SARS-CoV-2 variants. Using immunoSEQ multiplex PCR, the repertoire was profiled, and TCRdb retains in-frame clones only, with some absent. The sample lists a few hundred thousand clones; roughly 90% were seen once. The material sequenced was peripheral blood, taken in a trial of Ad26.COV2.S vaccine versus placebo. All receptors come from a person aged 18 to 59 who received the Ad26.COV2.S COVID-19 vaccine or a placebo. Both conserved end residues are part of each CDR3. The D gene is left open where the match is weak. Clone size appears in some rows only: once, few, many, or a class for an expanded clone.

TRBV27	-	-	15	TRBJ2-7	TGTGCCAGCAGTTTTGGTCAGGGAAGCTCCTACGAGCAGTACTTC	CASSFGQGSSYEQYF
TRBV28	-	few	17	TRBJ2-6	TGTGCCAGCAGTTTATCCCTGGGGGCTTCAGGGGCCAACGTCCTGACTTTC	CASSLSLGASGANVLTF
TRBV4-2	-	-	19	TRBJ1-3	TGTGCCAGCAGCCAAGCCCCGATCAGACAGGTTCTCGATGGAAACACCATATATTTT	CASSQAPIRQVLDGNTIYF
TRBV28	-	-	16	TRBJ1-2	TGTGCCAGCAGTCCCCCGCCCTTCGAATGGGACGATGGCTACACCTTC	CASSPPPFEWDDGYTF
TRBV28	-	-	15	TRBJ2-1	TGTGCCAGCAGTTTGGGGGGTGCCTCCTACAATGAGCAGTTCTTC	CASSLGGASYNEQFF
TRBV19	-	once	16	TRBJ2-2	TGTGCCAGTAGTATGCCCCGACAGGAGGGCACCGGGGAGCTGTTTTTT	CASSMPRQEGTGELFF
TRBV7-9	-	-	15	TRBJ2-3	TGTGCCAGCAGCCCCAAAGGAGGAGTCGCAGATACGCAGTATTTT	CASSPKGGVADTQYF
TRBV4-1	-	-	12	TRBJ1-2	TGCGCCAGCAGCCAGGGGAGGGTTGGCTACACCTTC	CASSQGRVGYTF
TRBV9	TRBD2	-	16	TRBJ2-1	TGTGCCAGCAGCGCCAAACTAGCGGGGGGAATCAATGAGCAGTTCTTC	CASSAKLAGGINEQFF
TRBV6-2/TRBV6-3	TRBD1	-	15	TRBJ2-1	TGTGCCAGCAGTTACCCCGGACAGGGGGCGTCTGAGCAGTTCTTC	CASSYPGQGASEQFF
TRBV6-5	-	-	15	TRBJ1-2	TGTGCCAGCAGTTACTCGGGCCAGGCTCGCTATGGCTACACCTTC	CASSYSGQARYGYTF
TRBV4-3	-	-	14	TRBJ2-7	TGCGCCAGCAGCCAAGATCTTACTGCCTACGAGCAGTACTTC	CASSQDLTAYEQYF
TRBV19	TRBD2	-	14	TRBJ2-1	TGTGCCAGTAAGATTAGCGGGGGGATCAATGAGCAGTTCTTC	CASKISGGINEQFF
TRBV4-3	-	-	20	TRBJ2-7	TGCGCCAGCAGCCAAGAACCGAACGCGGCCGCCGGAAGGGCTCGGTACGAGCAGTACTTC	CASSQEPNAAAGRARYEQYF
TRBV5-6	-	-	14	TRBJ2-5	TGTGCCAGCAGCCCTCTGGGGGTCCAAGAGACCCAGTACTTC	CASSPLGVQETQYF
TRBV5-4	-	once	14	TRBJ2-7	TGTGCCAGCAGCTTGGTGGAAGGGGGGTACGAGCAGTACTTC	CASSLVEGGYEQYF
TRBV7-6	TRBD1	-	15	TRBJ2-3	TGTGCCAGCAGCCCCGGGACAGAACGCACAGATACGCAGTATTTT	CASSPGTERTDTQYF
TRBV7-9	TRBD1	-	12	TRBJ2-7	TGTGCCAGCAGCTCGACAGGGTACGAGCAGTACTTC	CASSSTGYEQYF
TRBV5-1	-	-	14	TRBJ2-5	TGCGCCAGCGCCCCCGCGCTGGATCGAGAGACCCAGTACTTC	CASAPALDRETQYF
TRBV6-2/TRBV6-3	-	-	15	TRBJ2-6	TGTGCCAGCAGTGACAGGCGTCCTGGGGCCAACGTCCTGACTTTC	CASSDRRPGANVLTF
TRBV6-5	-	-	13	TRBJ2-2	TGTGCCGTTTTGGCCTCGAACACCGGGGAGCTGTTTTTT	CAVLASNTGELFF
TRBV19	TRBD1	-	15	TRBJ1-4	TGTGCCAGTAGTAGCACAGGGGCAACTAATGAAAAACTGTTTTTT	CASSSTGATNEKLFF
TRBV19	TRBD2	-	18	TRBJ2-1	TGTGCCAGTAGTATAGGTGCGGCGGGGGGGATCCTGAGGGATGAGCAGTTCTTC	CASSIGAAGGILRDEQFF
TRBV3-1/TRBV3-2	-	-	14	TRBJ1-4	TGTGCCAGCAGCCCGTCTACAACTAATGAAAAACTGTTTTTT	CASSPSTTNEKLFF
TRBV6-5	TRBD1	-	13	TRBJ1-2	TGTGCCAGCAGTCAACAGGGGGGAGATGGCTACACCTTC	CASSQQGGDGYTF
TRBV24-1	-	-	16	TRBJ2-1	TGTGCCACCAGTGATCCCCGATCGGCGGGCACGGATGAGCAGTTCTTC	CATSDPRSAGTDEQFF